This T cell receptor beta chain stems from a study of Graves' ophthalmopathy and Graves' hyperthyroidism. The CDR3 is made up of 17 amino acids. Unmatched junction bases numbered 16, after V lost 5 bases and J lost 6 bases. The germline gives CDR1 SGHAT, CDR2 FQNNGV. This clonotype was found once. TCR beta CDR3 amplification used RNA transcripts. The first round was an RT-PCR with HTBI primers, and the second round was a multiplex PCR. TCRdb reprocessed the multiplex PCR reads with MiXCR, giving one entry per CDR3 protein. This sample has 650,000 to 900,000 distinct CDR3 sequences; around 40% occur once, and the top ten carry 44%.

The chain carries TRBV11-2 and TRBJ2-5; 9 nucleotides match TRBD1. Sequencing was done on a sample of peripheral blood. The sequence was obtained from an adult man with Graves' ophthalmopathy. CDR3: CASSPQTRQGGVKTQYF. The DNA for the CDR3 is TGTGCCAGCAGCCCCCAGACTAGACAGGGGGGTGTAAAGACCCAGTACTTC.